The T cell receptor (beta chain) under discussion was sequenced for a study of T cell responses to AZD1222 COVID-19 vaccine. Study-wide context: Timing groups of about 4 and about 12 weeks for second doses were pooled. Study-wide points: Repertoire sampling happened only post peak T cell response. Spike was spanned by vaccine-associated CD4 TCRs, with dominance at 160-218 and 743-854. The sample set comprised mostly white British donors with more females, and clonal diversity was possibly underestimated.

Clones were read by immunoSEQ multiplex PCR, and TCRdb kept only the in-frame ones, dropping some. The sample records about 79,000 clones, 65% to 85% being singletons. With V trimmed by 5 bases and J by 2 bases, 2 bases remained unmatched. The CDR3 covers 14 residues. The germline gives CDR1 LGHDT, CDR2 YNNKEL (reference sequence). Notes on this clone: Antigen unknown.

This sequence was found in an adult in good health. V gene TRBV3-1 (or the pseudogene TRBV3-2) combines with J gene TRBJ2-3; 9 bases match TRBD2. This material consisted of peripheral blood, taken on day 0 of AZD1222 vaccination. CDR3 sequence reads: CASSGTSLTDTQYF. In DNA form, the CDR3 reads TGTGCCAGCAGCGGGACTAGCCTCACAGATACGCAGTATTTT.